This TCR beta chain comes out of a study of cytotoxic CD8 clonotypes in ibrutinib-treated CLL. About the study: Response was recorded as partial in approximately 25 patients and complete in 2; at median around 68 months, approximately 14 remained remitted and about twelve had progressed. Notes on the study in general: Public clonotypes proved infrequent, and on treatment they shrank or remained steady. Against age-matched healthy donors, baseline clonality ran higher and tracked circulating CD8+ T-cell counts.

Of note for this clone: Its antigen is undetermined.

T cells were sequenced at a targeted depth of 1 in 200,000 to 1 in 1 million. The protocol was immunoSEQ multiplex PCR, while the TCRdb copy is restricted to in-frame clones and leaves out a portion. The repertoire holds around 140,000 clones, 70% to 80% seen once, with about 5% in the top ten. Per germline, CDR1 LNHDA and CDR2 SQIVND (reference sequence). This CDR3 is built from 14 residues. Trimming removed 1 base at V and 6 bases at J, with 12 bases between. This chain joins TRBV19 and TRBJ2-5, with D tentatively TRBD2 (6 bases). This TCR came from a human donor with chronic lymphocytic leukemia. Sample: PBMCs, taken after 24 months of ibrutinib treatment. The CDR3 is CASSIGGDRKTQYF. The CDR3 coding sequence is TGTGCCAGTAGTATAGGGGGGGATAGAAAGACCCAGTACTTC.